Listed below are T cell receptor beta chains from one sample, sequenced in a study of blood T cells in healthy people across ages. MiXCR, run by TCRdb on the 5' RACE reads, gives a single entry per CDR3 protein. The sample comprises about 280,000 distinct CDR3 sequences, about 25% of which are singletons, and 29% rests with the top ten. The sequenced sample consisted of blood. The receptors stem from a woman in her 70s in good health. CDR3s include the opening cysteine and the closing phenylalanine or tryptophan. Each record gives: J gene, V gene, D gene, clone size, CDR3 protein, CDR3 DNA. A D gene is named only where the DNA matches it firmly. Clone size is not always given. Where it is, it says once, few, many or a class for expanded clones.

J: TRBJ2-3; V: TRBV24-1; D: -; size: once; CDR3: CATSDPSGTSTDTQYF; DNA: TGTGCCACCAGTGATCCGAGCGGGACATCAACAGATACGCAGTATTTT
J: TRBJ1-4; V: TRBV28; D: -; size: -; CDR3: CASTTGGAGKLFF; DNA: TGTGCCTCTACTACGGGGGGCGCGGGGAAACTGTTTTTT
J: TRBJ2-1; V: TRBV4-3; D: -; size: few; CDR3: CASSQDRLGGKDEQFF; DNA: TGCGCCAGCAGCCAAGATCGTCTAGGGGGTAAGGATGAGCAGTTCTTC
J: TRBJ2-2; V: TRBV5-8; D: TRBD2; size: -; CDR3: CASSPGLAGEPGGELFF; DNA: TGTGCCAGCAGCCCCGGACTAGCGGGAGAGCCTGGCGGGGAGCTGTTTTTT
J: TRBJ2-2; V: TRBV9; D: -; size: -; CDR3: CASSVRESPGELFF; DNA: TGTGCCAGCAGCGTCCGGGAGTCGCCCGGGGAGCTGTTTTTT
J: TRBJ2-3; V: TRBV12-3/TRBV12-4; D: -; size: few; CDR3: CASSLNRNTQYF; DNA: TGTGCCAGCAGTCTAAATAGGAATACGCAGTATTTT
J: TRBJ2-1; V: TRBV6-1; D: TRBD2; size: -; CDR3: CASSDTGTSFRQFF; DNA: TGTGCCAGCAGCGACACCGGGACTAGCTTTCGGCAGTTCTTC
J: TRBJ2-7; V: TRBV2; D: -; size: -; CDR3: CASSERAGQNYEQYF; DNA: TGTGCCAGCAGTGAACGTGCGGGACAGAACTACGAGCAGTACTTC
J: TRBJ2-7; V: TRBV6-2/TRBV6-3; D: -; size: -; CDR3: CAIRGLSTYEQYF; DNA: TGTGCCATCCGGGGACTTTCGACCTACGAGCAGTACTTC
J: TRBJ2-7; V: TRBV6-2/TRBV6-3; D: -; size: few; CDR3: CARRLYEQYF; DNA: TGTGCCAGGAGGCTTTACGAGCAGTACTTC
J: TRBJ2-1; V: TRBV28; D: TRBD1; size: few; CDR3: CASSFPGQGTREQFF; DNA: TGTGCCAGCAGTTTCCCGGGACAGGGGACCCGTGAGCAGTTCTTC